The rows below give T cell receptor beta chains drawn from one sample of a study of cytomegalovirus exposure and HLA in healthy donors. Assay used: immunoSEQ multiplex PCR; TCRdb lists only in-frame clones, some missing. The sample includes 150,000 to 180,000 clones, roughly 74% of them seen just once. Sequenced sample: PBMCs. The receptors come from a man aged 18 to 29 in good health and CMV-seronegative. The CDR3 runs from the conserved cysteine through the conserved F or W. Fields, in order: V gene, CDR3 length, clone size, D gene, J gene, CDR3 protein, CDR3 DNA. A D gene is named only where the DNA matches it firmly. Size values are once, few and many counts, or a class for expanded clones, and some rows have none.

>TRBV19|15|.|TRBD1|TRBJ1-5
CASSSAGGAGQPQHF
TGTGCCAGTAGTTCCGCAGGGGGCGCGGGACAGCCCCAGCATTTT
>TRBV18|14|.|.|TRBJ1-6
CASSPSGRESPLHF
TGTGCCAGCTCACCCTCGGGAAGGGAATCACCCCTCCACTTT
>TRBV19|15|.|TRBD1|TRBJ2-4
CASSIERTGSDIQYF
TGTGCCAGTAGTATAGAGAGGACAGGGTCCGACATTCAGTACTTC
>TRBV7-2|18|.|TRBD2|TRBJ2-1
CASSLGPLAGSTYNEQFF
TGTGCCAGCAGCTTAGGCCCTCTAGCGGGGAGCACCTACAATGAGCAGTTCTTC
>TRBV27|14|.|.|TRBJ1-3
CASSYASSGNTIYF
TGTGCCAGCAGTTACGCCAGCTCTGGAAACACCATATATTTT
>TRBV10-2|13|.|.|TRBJ1-1
CASRRDQGTEAFF
TGCGCCAGCAGACGAGATCAGGGAACTGAAGCTTTCTTT
>TRBV6-4|14|.|TRBD1|TRBJ2-3
CASSTGQGADTQYF
TGTGCCAGCAGCACGGGACAGGGGGCAGATACGCAGTATTTT
>TRBV28|13|few|TRBD1|TRBJ1-2
CASRYGTGYGYTF
TGTGCCAGCAGATATGGGACAGGGTATGGCTACACCTTC
>TRBV2|14|.|.|TRBJ2-7
CASGGILSSYEQYF
TGTGCCAGCGGAGGGATACTTAGCTCCTACGAGCAGTACTTC
>TRBV5-1|16|.|TRBD2|TRBJ2-4
CASSPWGPGGKNIQYF
TGCGCCAGCAGCCCCTGGGGGCCGGGGGGGAAAAACATTCAGTACTTC
>TRBV28|15|.|TRBD1|TRBJ2-7
CASRGQGAQRNEQYF
TGTGCCAGCAGGGGACAGGGGGCGCAAAGAAACGAGCAGTACTTC
>TRBV9|15|few|TRBD1|TRBJ1-2
CASSPRQGWGYGYTF
TGTGCCAGCAGCCCACGACAGGGGTGGGGGTATGGCTACACCTTC
>TRBV6-1|15|.|.|TRBJ1-4
CASSEAARASEKLFF
TGTGCCAGCAGTGAAGCGGCCAGGGCCTCTGAAAAACTGTTTTTT
>TRBV18|15|once|.|TRBJ1-1
CASSPRGRANTEAFF
TGTGCCAGCTCACCGAGAGGGAGGGCGAACACTGAAGCTTTCTTT
>TRBV19|12|.|.|TRBJ2-2
CASRHSAGELFF
TGTGCCAGTAGGCATAGCGCCGGGGAGCTGTTTTTT
>TRBV2|14|.|.|TRBJ1-5
CASSEAGRHQPQHF
TGTGCCAGCAGTGAAGCAGGGAGGCATCAGCCCCAGCATTTT
>TRBV2|13|.|TRBD1|TRBJ2-3
CASRGQEGDTQYF
TGTGCCTCCCGGGGACAGGAGGGAGATACGCAGTATTTT
>TRBV5-1|16|.|.|TRBJ2-2
CASSPRDGGVSGELFF
TGCGCCAGCAGCCCCCGAGACGGAGGGGTATCCGGGGAGCTGTTTTTT
>TRBV19|15|.|.|TRBJ2-1
CASSIFVRGGNEQFF
TGTGCCAGTAGTATCTTTGTGAGGGGGGGGAATGAGCAGTTCTTC
>TRBV2|16|.|TRBD1|TRBJ2-3
CASSNPGQGLTDTQYF
TGTGCCAGCAGTAATCCGGGACAGGGACTCACAGATACGCAGTATTTT
>TRBV5-1|16|once|TRBD2|TRBJ2-7
CASSWGLAGRSYEQYF
TGCGCCAGCAGCTGGGGACTAGCGGGGCGCTCCTACGAGCAGTACTTC
>TRBV11-3|17|.|TRBD2|TRBJ2-3
CASSSGLAGGGTDTQYF
TGTGCCAGCAGCTCGGGACTAGCGGGGGGTGGCACAGATACGCAGTATTTT
>TRBV7-2|15|.|.|TRBJ1-3
CASSLDLGPGNTIYF
TGTGCCAGCAGCTTAGATTTGGGGCCGGGAAACACCATATATTTT
>TRBV4-3|16|.|TRBD1|TRBJ1-2
CASSPHPGQVAAGYTF
TGCGCCAGCAGCCCCCATCCGGGACAGGTCGCGGCTGGCTACACCTTC
>TRBV28|14|.|.|TRBJ1-2
CASTTWGGNYGYTF
TGTGCCAGCACCACTTGGGGGGGAAACTATGGCTACACCTTC
>TRBV7-9|14|.|TRBD1|TRBJ1-3
CATGEQGTGNTIYF
TGTGCCACCGGTGAACAGGGGACTGGAAACACCATATATTTT
>TRBV7-9|15|.|.|TRBJ1-1
CASSPDSPLNTEAFF
TGTGCCAGCAGCCCGGACAGCCCTCTGAACACTGAAGCTTTCTTT
>TRBV5-1|15|.|TRBD1|TRBJ1-6
CASSQDRDRGSPLHF
TGCGCCAGCAGCCAGGACAGGGATCGGGGCTCACCCCTCCACTTT
>TRBV18|16|.|.|TRBJ2-2
CASSPKQGLNTGELFF
TGTGCCAGCTCCCCAAAGCAGGGGTTGAACACCGGGGAGCTGTTTTTT
>TRBV2|13|.|TRBD1|TRBJ1-2
CASSRGPRYGYTF
TGTGCCAGCAGCAGGGGGCCCCGCTATGGCTACACCTTC
>TRBV25-1|16|.|.|TRBJ2-4
CASSEQPGQGKNIQYF
TGTGCCAGCAGTGAACAGCCGGGACAAGGCAAAAACATTCAGTACTTC
>TRBV5-8|13|few|.|TRBJ1-5
CASSLTGNQPQHF
TGTGCCAGCAGCTTAACGGGCAATCAGCCCCAGCATTTT